The rows below give T cell receptor beta chains drawn from one sample of a study of T cell repertoires in cytomegalovirus infection. Using its own MiXCR run on the reads, TCRdb lists one record per CDR3 protein. The sample consists of about 450,000 distinct CDR3 sequences, approximately 31% of them appearing once. The sequenced sample was PBMCs. The origin of the receptors is a human donor in good health (CMV status not recorded). Some clones in this sample may be carry-over from other donors' samples. Each CDR3 is given with its conserved first and last residue. Each record gives: J gene, D gene, clone size, V gene, CDR3 protein, CDR3 DNA. A D gene is named only where the DNA matches it firmly. Clone size is shown for a subset of rows, as once, few, many or a class of expanded clone.

TRBJ1-1,.,.,TRBV4-1,CASSPNDRLDLEAFF,TGCGCCAGCAGCCCGAACGACAGGCTTGATCTTGAAGCTTTCTTT
TRBJ2-7,TRBD1,.,TRBV7-6,CASSGRGDRGIAYEQYF,TGTGCCAGCAGCGGACGAGGGGACAGGGGTATCGCCTACGAGCAGTACTTC
TRBJ2-3,.,few,TRBV5-6,CASSLLISTTDTQYF,TGTGCCAGCAGCTTGTTGATTAGCACCACAGATACGCAGTATTTT
TRBJ1-1,TRBD1,.,TRBV7-2,CASSLGSTGALEAFF,TGTGCCAGCAGCTTAGGGTCTACAGGGGCCCTTGAAGCTTTCTTT
TRBJ2-7,.,few,TRBV19,CATSRAGPYEQYF,TGTGCCACTTCCAGGGCAGGGCCCTACGAGCAGTACTTC
TRBJ1-1,TRBD1,many,TRBV7-2,CASSLEGQFNTEAFF,TGTGCCAGCAGCTTAGAGGGACAGTTCAACACTGAAGCTTTCTTT
TRBJ1-2,.,many,TRBV7-9,CASSSPRTLYYGYTF,TGTGCCAGCAGCTCACCGAGGACCCTTTACTATGGCTACACCTTC
TRBJ2-3,.,.,TRBV5-5,CASRAGREEDTQYF,TGTGCCAGCAGGGCTGGGAGAGAGGAAGATACGCAGTATTTT
TRBJ2-1,.,.,TRBV5-6,CASSLGPGKQFF,TGTGCCAGCAGCTTGGGACCGGGTAAGCAGTTCTTC
TRBJ2-3,.,few,TRBV25-1,CASSATGTDTQYF,TGTGCCAGCAGTGCGACAGGCACAGATACGCAGTATTTT
TRBJ1-2,.,.,TRBV9,CASSPRTSYGYTF,TGTGCCAGCAGCCCCCGGACAAGCTATGGCTACACCTTC
TRBJ1-1,TRBD1,many,TRBV12-3/TRBV12-4,CASSHRDRGTEAFF,TGTGCCAGCAGTCACCGGGACAGGGGGACTGAAGCTTTCTTT
TRBJ1-1,TRBD1,.,TRBV6-5,CASSLLDRGRRTEAFF,TGTGCCAGCAGTCTACTGGACAGGGGGCGACGAACTGAAGCTTTCTTT
TRBJ2-1,.,.,TRBV6-5,CASTAPARPNEQFF,TGTGCCAGCACCGCCCCCGCTCGTCCCAATGAGCAGTTCTTC
TRBJ2-2,.,few,TRBV19,CASMADVNTGELFF,TGTGCCAGTATGGCAGACGTGAACACCGGGGAGCTGTTTTTT
TRBJ1-1,.,.,TRBV4-1,CASSQESLGHLNTEAFF,TGCGCCAGCAGCCAAGAAAGCCTGGGACACTTGAACACTGAAGCTTTCTTT
TRBJ1-1,.,few,TRBV2,CASTKKMSTEAFF,TGTGCCAGCACAAAAAAAATGAGTACTGAAGCTTTCTTT
TRBJ2-5,.,many,TRBV11-2,CASSPRTGGEETQYF,TGTGCCAGCAGCCCCCGGACGGGTGGCGAAGAGACCCAGTACTTC
TRBJ2-3,TRBD2,few,TRBV7-3,CASSLALTSGTDTQYF,TGTGCCAGCAGCTTGGCGCTGACTAGCGGCACAGATACGCAGTATTTT
TRBJ2-7,TRBD1,many,TRBV7-6,CASSLAGQGDEQYF,TGTGCCAGCAGCTTAGCCGGACAGGGGGACGAGCAGTACTTC
TRBJ2-7,.,many,TRBV7-6,CASSPGDSSYEQYF,TGTGCCAGCAGCCCCGGTGACAGCTCCTACGAGCAGTACTTC
TRBJ2-5,TRBD2,many,TRBV7-2,CASSLFKASGVETQYF,TGTGCCAGCAGCTTATTTAAAGCTAGCGGGGTAGAGACCCAGTACTTC
TRBJ1-1,.,.,TRBV19,CASSDNWNTEAFF,TGTGCCAGTAGTGACAATTGGAACACTGAAGCTTTCTTT
TRBJ2-1,TRBD1,few,TRBV12-3/TRBV12-4,CASSWDSEQFF,TGTGCCAGCTCGTGGGACAGTGAGCAGTTCTTC
TRBJ2-5,TRBD1,few,TRBV14,CASSLRTGRRETQYF,TGTGCCAGCAGCCTACGGACAGGGAGGCGGGAGACCCAGTACTTC
TRBJ2-3,.,.,TRBV29-1,CSVVGPNTDTQYF,TGCAGCGTTGTAGGTCCGAACACAGATACGCAGTATTTT
TRBJ2-7,.,few,TRBV7-8,CASSLPDTPWAYF,TGTGCCAGCAGCTTACCTGATACACCCTGGGCGTACTTC
TRBJ2-3,.,few,TRBV28,CASSVQSVGTDTQYF,TGTGCCAGCTCTGTTCAGAGCGTTGGGACAGATACGCAGTATTTT
TRBJ2-2,.,few,TRBV2,CATTRITGELFF,TGTGCCACCACCAGGATCACCGGGGAGCTGTTTTTT
TRBJ2-4,.,.,TRBV5-1,CASSENRRVAKNIQYF,TGCGCCAGCAGCGAGAACAGGCGGGTAGCCAAAAACATTCAGTACTTC
TRBJ1-1,TRBD1,once,TRBV19,CASSMGGTGGSTEAFF,TGTGCCAGTAGTATGGGTGGGACAGGGGGTTCCACTGAAGCTTTCTTT
TRBJ1-2,.,many,TRBV7-2,CASSSGPVQGGYGYTF,TGTGCCAGCAGCTCCGGTCCCGTGCAGGGAGGGTATGGCTACACCTTC
TRBJ1-5,.,few,TRBV20-1,CSASRAVNQPQHF,TGCAGTGCTAGTAGGGCAGTCAATCAGCCCCAGCATTTT
TRBJ1-4,.,few,TRBV7-2,CASSLAPDRWISEKLFF,TGTGCCAGCAGCTTAGCTCCTGACAGGTGGATCTCGGAAAAACTGTTTTTT
TRBJ2-3,.,.,TRBV20-1,CSARDGGGTDTQYF,TGCAGTGCTAGAGATGGGGGCGGCACAGATACGCAGTATTTT
TRBJ1-5,.,many,TRBV27,CASSPLNQPQHF,TGTGCCAGCAGCCCATTGAATCAGCCCCAGCATTTT
TRBJ2-7,.,once,TRBV11-2,CASTTRRDLEQYF,TGTGCCAGCACCACCCGCAGGGATCTCGAGCAGTACTTC
TRBJ2-3,.,.,TRBV12-5,CASGLKTDTQYF,TGTGCTAGTGGTTTGAAGACAGATACGCAGTATTTT
TRBJ2-1,TRBD2,few,TRBV5-6,CASSADGTSGETEQFF,TGTGCCAGCAGCGCAGACGGGACTAGCGGGGAAACTGAGCAGTTCTTC
TRBJ2-3,TRBD2,.,TRBV6-6,CASSSETSGGLGTQYF,TGTGCCAGCAGCTCCGAGACTAGCGGGGGGCTTGGTACGCAGTATTTT
TRBJ1-5,.,many,TRBV7-6,CASSLSGTSNQPQHF,TGTGCCAGCAGCCTCTCGGGCACTAGCAATCAGCCCCAGCATTTT
TRBJ1-2,.,few,TRBV18,CASSPSGEYGYTF,TGTGCCAGCTCACCGTCGGGGGAGTATGGCTACACCTTC
TRBJ2-6,TRBD1,many,TRBV7-2,CASSLGTGSSGANVLTF,TGTGCCAGCAGCTTAGGGACAGGGAGCTCTGGGGCCAACGTCCTGACTTTC
TRBJ2-7,TRBD1,.,TRBV12-3/TRBV12-4,CASEPGQGPGEQYF,TGTGCCAGCGAACCCGGACAGGGCCCCGGGGAGCAGTACTTC
TRBJ2-2,TRBD1,few,TRBV27,CASSSTGAGTGELFF,TGTGCCAGCAGCTCGACAGGGGCGGGAACCGGGGAGCTGTTTTTT
TRBJ1-4,.,.,TRBV28,CASGVEKLFF,TGTGCCAGCGGTGTTGAAAAACTGTTTTTT
TRBJ1-2,TRBD1,.,TRBV4-1,CASSQEKGQHYGYTF,TGCGCCAGCAGCCAAGAGAAGGGACAGCACTATGGCTACACCTTC
TRBJ2-7,TRBD1,few,TRBV19,CASSKGTGSSYEQYF,TGTGCCAGTAGTAAGGGGACAGGTAGTTCGTACGAGCAGTACTTC
TRBJ2-1,TRBD2,.,TRBV7-8,CASSFTSGGGNEQFF,TGTGCCAGCAGCTTTACTAGCGGGGGCGGGAATGAGCAGTTCTTC
TRBJ1-6,.,.,TRBV18,CASSPDRKNSPLHF,TGTGCCAGCTCCCCCGACAGGAAAAATTCACCCCTCCACTTT
TRBJ1-5,.,many,TRBV6-1,CASSETEGSGNQPQHF,TGTGCCAGCAGTGAAACTGAGGGAAGCGGCAATCAGCCCCAGCATTTT